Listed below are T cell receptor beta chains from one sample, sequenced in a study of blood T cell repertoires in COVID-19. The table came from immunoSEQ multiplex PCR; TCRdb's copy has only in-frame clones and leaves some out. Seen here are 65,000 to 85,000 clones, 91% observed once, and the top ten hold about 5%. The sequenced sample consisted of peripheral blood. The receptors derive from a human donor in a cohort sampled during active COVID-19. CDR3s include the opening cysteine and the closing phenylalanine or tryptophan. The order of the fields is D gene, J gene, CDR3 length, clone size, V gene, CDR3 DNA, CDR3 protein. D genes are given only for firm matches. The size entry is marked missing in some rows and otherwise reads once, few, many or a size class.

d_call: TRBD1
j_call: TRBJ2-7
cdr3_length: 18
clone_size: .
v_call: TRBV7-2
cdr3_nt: TGTGCCAGCAGCTTCGGGACAGCCCCTGTTCGGGCGTCCTACGAGCAGTACTTC
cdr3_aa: CASSFGTAPVRASYEQYF

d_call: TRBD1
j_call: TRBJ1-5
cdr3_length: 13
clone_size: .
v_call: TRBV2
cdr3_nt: TGTGCCAGCAGTGACAGGGGGCTTCAGCCCCAGCATTTT
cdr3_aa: CASSDRGLQPQHF

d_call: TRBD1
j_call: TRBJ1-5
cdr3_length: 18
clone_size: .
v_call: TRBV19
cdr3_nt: TGTGCCAGTAGTATAGAAGCGGGGCAGGGGGCTTCTTGGCAGCCCCAGCATTTT
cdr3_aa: CASSIEAGQGASWQPQHF

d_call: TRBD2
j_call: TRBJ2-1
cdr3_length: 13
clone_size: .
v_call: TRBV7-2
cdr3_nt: TGTGCCAGCAGCTTAGGTTGGGGGGGGGAGCAGTTCTTC
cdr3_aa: CASSLGWGGEQFF

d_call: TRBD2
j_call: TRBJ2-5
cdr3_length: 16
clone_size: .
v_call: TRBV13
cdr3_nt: TGTGCCAGCAGCTTTCTAGCGGGGGGGCCTCGGGAGACCCAGTACTTC
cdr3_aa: CASSFLAGGPRETQYF

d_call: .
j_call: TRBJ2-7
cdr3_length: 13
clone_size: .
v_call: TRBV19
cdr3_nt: TGTGCCAGTAGAAAAAGCCCCTCCTACGAGCAGTACTTC
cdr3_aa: CASRKSPSYEQYF

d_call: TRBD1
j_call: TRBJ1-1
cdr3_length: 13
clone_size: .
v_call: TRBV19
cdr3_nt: TGTGCCAGTATTGACAGGGGGCCCGAAACCGCTTTCTTT
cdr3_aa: CASIDRGPETAFF

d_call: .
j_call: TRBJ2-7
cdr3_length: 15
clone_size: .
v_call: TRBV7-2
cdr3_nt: TGTGCCAGCAGCTTAGGCGGGACTCAATCCTACGAGCAGTACTTC
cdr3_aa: CASSLGGTQSYEQYF

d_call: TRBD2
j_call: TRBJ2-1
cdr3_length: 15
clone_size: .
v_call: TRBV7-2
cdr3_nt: TGTGCCAGCAGTGGACTAGCGGGTTCCTACAATGAGCAGTTCTTC
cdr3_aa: CASSGLAGSYNEQFF

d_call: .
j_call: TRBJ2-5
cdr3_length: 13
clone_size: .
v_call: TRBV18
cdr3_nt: TGTGCCAGCTCCAGCGCGGAGGGAGAGACCCAGTACTTC
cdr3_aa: CASSSAEGETQYF

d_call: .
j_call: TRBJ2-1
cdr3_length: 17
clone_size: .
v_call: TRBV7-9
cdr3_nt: TGTGCCAGCAGCTTCGAGGTGGGGAACAGGGTTTACAATGAGCAGTTCTTC
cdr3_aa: CASSFEVGNRVYNEQFF

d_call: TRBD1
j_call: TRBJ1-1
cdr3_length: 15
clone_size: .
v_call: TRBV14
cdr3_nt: TGTGCCAGCAGCCAAGGGGACAGGATAAACACTGAAGCTTTCTTT
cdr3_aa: CASSQGDRINTEAFF

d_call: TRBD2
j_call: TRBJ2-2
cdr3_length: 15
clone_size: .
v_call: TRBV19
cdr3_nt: TGTGCCAGCCGGCCGGCTAGCGGGAACACCGGGGAGCTGTTTTTT
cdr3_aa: CASRPASGNTGELFF

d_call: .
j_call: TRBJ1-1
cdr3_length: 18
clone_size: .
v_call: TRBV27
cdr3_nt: TGTGCCAGCAGTCTCCGCTTCTTTAAGGACAGAGCGGACACTGAAGCTTTCTTT
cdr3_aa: CASSLRFFKDRADTEAFF

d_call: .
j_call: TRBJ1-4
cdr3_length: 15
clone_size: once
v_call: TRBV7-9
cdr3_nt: TGTGCCAGCAGCTTAGCCGTTGCAACTAATGAAAAACTGTTTTTT
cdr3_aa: CASSLAVATNEKLFF

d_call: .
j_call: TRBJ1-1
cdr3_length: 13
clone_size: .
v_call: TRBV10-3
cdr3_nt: TGTGCCATCAGTGAGTCGAAAGCCACTGAAGCTTTCTTT
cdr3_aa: CAISESKATEAFF

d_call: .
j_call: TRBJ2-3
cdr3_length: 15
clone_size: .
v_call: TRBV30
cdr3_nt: TGTGCCTGGAGTGTACCCGGGGGAGGCACAGATACGCAGTATTTT
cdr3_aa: CAWSVPGGGTDTQYF

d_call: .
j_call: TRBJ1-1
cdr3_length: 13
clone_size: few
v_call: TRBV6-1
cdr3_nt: TGTGCCAGCAGTGAAGCGAGGCAGACTGAAGCTTTCTTT
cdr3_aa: CASSEARQTEAFF

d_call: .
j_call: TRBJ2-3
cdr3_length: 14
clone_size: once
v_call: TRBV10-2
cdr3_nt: TGCGCCAGCATTCCCGGGGGAAGCACAGATACGCAGTATTTT
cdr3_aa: CASIPGGSTDTQYF

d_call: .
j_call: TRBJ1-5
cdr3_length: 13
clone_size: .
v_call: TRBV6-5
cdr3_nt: TGTGCCAGCAGCCGAGATAGCAATCAGCCCCAGCATTTT
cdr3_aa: CASSRDSNQPQHF

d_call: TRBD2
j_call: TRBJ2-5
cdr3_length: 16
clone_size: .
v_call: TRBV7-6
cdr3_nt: TGTGCCAGCAGCCGACCTCTAGCGGGGGCCGGAGAGACCCAGTACTTC
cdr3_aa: CASSRPLAGAGETQYF

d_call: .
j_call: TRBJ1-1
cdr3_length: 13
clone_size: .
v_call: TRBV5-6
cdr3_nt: TGTGCCAGCAGACCTACAGGGATCGCTGAAGCTTTCTTT
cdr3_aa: CASRPTGIAEAFF

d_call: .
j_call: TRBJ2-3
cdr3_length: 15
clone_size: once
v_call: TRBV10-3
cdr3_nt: TGTGCCATCAGTGAGCCGGCGGTTGTCACAGATACGCAGTATTTT
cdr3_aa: CAISEPAVVTDTQYF

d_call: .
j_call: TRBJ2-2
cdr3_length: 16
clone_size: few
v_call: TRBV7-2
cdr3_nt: TGTGCCAGCAGCCCGGGTTATTATCGGGGCACCGGGGAGCTGTTTTTT
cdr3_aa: CASSPGYYRGTGELFF

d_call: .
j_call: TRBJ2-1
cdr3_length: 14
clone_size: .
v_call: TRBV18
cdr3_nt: TGTGCCAGCTCAATTTTGACAGTCGTGGGGGAGCAGTTCTTC
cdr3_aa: CASSILTVVGEQFF

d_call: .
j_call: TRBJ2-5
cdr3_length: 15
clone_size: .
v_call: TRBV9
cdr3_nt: TGTGCCAGCAGTACTAATAGCTACCCCCAAGAGACCCAGTACTTC
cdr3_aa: CASSTNSYPQETQYF

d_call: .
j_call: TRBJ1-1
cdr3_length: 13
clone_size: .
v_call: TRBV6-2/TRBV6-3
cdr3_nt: TGTGCCAGCAGCCTCCAGGGTTTCGCTGAAGCTTTCTTT
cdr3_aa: CASSLQGFAEAFF

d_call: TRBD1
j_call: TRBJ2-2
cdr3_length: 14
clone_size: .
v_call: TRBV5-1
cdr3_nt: TGCGCCAGCAGCTCGACAGGGGGGTACGGGGAGCTGTTTTTT
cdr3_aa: CASSSTGGYGELFF

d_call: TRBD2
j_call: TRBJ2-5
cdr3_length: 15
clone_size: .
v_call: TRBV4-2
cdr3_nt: TGTGCCAGCAGCCAGTCCGGGGGGGCCCAAGAGACCCAGTACTTC
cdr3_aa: CASSQSGGAQETQYF

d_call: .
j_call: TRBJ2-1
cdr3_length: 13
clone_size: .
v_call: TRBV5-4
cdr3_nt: TGTGCCAGCAGACCCGACTACTACAATGAGCAGTTCTTC
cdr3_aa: CASRPDYYNEQFF

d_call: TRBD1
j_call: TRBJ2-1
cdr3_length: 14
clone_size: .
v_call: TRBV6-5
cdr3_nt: TGTGCCAGCAGTTACTCGGGCAGGGGGCGGGAGCAGTTCTTC
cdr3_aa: CASSYSGRGREQFF

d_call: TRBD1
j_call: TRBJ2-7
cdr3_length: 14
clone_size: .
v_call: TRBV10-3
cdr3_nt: TGTGCCATCAGTCCCGGACAGGCCTCCTACGAGCAGTACTTC
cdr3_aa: CAISPGQASYEQYF

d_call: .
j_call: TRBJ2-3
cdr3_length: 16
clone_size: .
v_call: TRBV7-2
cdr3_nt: TGTGCCAGCAGCACTCCAGGGGCGCTGGGCCAGGGGACGCAGTATTTT
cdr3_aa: CASSTPGALGQGTQYF

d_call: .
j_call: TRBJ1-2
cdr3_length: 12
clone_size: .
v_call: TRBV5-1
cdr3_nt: TGCGCCAGCAGCTTGGCCGGCTATGGCTACACCTTC
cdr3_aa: CASSLAGYGYTF

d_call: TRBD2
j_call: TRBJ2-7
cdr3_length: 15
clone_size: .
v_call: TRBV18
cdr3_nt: TGTGCCAGCTCACTAACTAGCGGGGGGGCCAACGAGCAGTACTTC
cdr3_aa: CASSLTSGGANEQYF

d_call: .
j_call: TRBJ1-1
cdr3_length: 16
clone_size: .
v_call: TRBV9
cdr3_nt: TGTGCCAGCAGCCCCATCGGGGGACGGACGAACACTGAAGCTTTCTTT
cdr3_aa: CASSPIGGRTNTEAFF

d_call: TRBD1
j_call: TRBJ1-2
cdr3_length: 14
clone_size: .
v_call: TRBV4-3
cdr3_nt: TGCGCCAGCAGCCAGTTACTGACAGGGTGGGGCTACACCTTC
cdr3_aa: CASSQLLTGWGYTF

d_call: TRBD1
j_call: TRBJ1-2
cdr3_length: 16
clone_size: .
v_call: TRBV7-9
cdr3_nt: TGTGCCAGCAGCTTTCCCGGGACAGGGGCTAACTATGGCTACACCTTC
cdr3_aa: CASSFPGTGANYGYTF

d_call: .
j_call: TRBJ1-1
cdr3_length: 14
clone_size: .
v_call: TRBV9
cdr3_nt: TGTGCCAGCAGCGTAGGACAGAGTTACACTGAAGCTTTCTTT
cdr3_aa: CASSVGQSYTEAFF

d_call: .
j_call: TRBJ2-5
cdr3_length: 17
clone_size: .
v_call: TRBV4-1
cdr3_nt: TGCGCCAGCAGCCATGGACCTCTATCGGGACTGCAAGAGACCCAGTACTTC
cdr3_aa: CASSHGPLSGLQETQYF

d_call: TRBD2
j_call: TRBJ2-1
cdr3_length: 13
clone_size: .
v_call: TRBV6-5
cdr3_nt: TGTGCCAGCAAGGCTAGCGGGCACAATGAGCAGTTCTTC
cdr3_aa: CASKASGHNEQFF

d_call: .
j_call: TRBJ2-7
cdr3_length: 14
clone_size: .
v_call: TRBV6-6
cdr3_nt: TGTGCCAGCAGTTACTCGTCTCAGGATGGCGAGCAGTACTTC
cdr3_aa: CASSYSSQDGEQYF

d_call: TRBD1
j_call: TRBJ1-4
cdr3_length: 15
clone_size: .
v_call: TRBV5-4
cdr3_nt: TGTGCCAGCAGCGAAAAGACAGGGGGGAGGGAAAAACTGTTTTTT
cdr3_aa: CASSEKTGGREKLFF

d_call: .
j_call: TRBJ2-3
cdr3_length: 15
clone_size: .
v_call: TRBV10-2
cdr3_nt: TGCGCCAGCACCCCAATCCGGTCCTTCACAGATACGCAGTATTTT
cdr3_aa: CASTPIRSFTDTQYF

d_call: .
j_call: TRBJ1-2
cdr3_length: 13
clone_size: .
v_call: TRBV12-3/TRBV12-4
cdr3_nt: TGTGCCAGCAGCCTAGTAGGGAGCTATGGCTACACCTTC
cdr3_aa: CASSLVGSYGYTF

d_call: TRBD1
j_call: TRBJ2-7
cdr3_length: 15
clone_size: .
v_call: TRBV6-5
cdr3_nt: TGTGCCAGCACCAGATCCGGGACAGAGCCCACCGAGCAGTACTTC
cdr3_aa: CASTRSGTEPTEQYF

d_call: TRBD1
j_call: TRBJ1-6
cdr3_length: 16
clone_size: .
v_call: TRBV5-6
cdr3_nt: TGTGCCAGCAGCTTGACAGGGGGCTTGTTAGATTCACCCCTCCACTTT
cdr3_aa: CASSLTGGLLDSPLHF

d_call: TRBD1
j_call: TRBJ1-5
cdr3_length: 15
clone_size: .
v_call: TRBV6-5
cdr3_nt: TGTGCCAGCAGCTCCATGACAGGGTCAAGACAGCCCCAGCATTTT
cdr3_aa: CASSSMTGSRQPQHF

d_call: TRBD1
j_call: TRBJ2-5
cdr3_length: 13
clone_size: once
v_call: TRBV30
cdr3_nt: TGTGCCTGGAGGAAACAGGGGGCAGAGACCCAGTACTTC
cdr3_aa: CAWRKQGAETQYF

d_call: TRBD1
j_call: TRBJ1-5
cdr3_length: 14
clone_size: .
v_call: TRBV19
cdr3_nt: TGTGCCAGTAGAGACAGGGGTAGCAATCAGCCCCAGCATTTT
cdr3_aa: CASRDRGSNQPQHF

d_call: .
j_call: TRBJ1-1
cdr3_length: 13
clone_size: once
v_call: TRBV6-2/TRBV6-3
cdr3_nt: TGTGCCAGCACCCCCCGACAGAACACTGAAGCTTTCTTT
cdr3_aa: CASTPRQNTEAFF

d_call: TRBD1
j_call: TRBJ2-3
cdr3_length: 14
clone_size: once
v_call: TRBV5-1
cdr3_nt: TGCGCCAGCAGCTTGGGAGGGGGCCCAGATACGCAGTATTTT
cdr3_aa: CASSLGGGPDTQYF

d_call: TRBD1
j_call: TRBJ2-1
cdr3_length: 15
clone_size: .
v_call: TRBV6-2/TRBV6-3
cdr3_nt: TGTGCCAGCACCCCCTTTGACAGGGGAATCTATGAGCAGTTCTTC
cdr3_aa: CASTPFDRGIYEQFF

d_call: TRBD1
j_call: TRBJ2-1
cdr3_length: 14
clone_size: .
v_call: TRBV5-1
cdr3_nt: TGCGCCAGCAGCGAAGGGACAGGGGGCAATGAGCAGTTCTTC
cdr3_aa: CASSEGTGGNEQFF

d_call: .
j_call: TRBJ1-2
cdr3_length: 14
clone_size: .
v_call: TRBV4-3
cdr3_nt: TGCGCCAGCAGCCCAGGGGACCGACCCTATGGCTACACCTTC
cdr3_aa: CASSPGDRPYGYTF

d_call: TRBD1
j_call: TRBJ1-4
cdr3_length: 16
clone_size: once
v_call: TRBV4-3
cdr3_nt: TGCGCCAGCAGCCCAGGGGAAGGACAGGCCCCTGAAAAACTGTTTTTT
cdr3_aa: CASSPGEGQAPEKLFF